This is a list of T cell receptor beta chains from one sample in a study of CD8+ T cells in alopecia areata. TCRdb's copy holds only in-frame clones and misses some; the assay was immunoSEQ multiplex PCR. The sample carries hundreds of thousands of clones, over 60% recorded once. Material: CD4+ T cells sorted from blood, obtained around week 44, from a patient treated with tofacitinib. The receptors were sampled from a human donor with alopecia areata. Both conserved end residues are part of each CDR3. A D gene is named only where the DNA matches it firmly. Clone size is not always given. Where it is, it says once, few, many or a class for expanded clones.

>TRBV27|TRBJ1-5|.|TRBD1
CASSRTGDQPQHF
TGTGCCAGCAGCCGAACAGGGGATCAGCCCCAGCATTTT
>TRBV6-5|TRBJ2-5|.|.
CASSYSSFTETQYF
TGTGCCAGCAGTTACTCGAGTTTTACCGAGACCCAGTACTTC
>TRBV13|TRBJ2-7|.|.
CASSRVPYEQYF
TGTGCCAGCAGCAGGGTTCCCTACGAGCAGTACTTC
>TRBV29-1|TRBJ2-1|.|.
CSVETRIYNEQFF
TGCAGCGTTGAAACACGTATCTACAATGAGCAGTTCTTC
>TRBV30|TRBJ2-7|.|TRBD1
CAWAPGQGNYEQYF
TGTGCCTGGGCCCCGGGACAGGGGAACTACGAGCAGTACTTC
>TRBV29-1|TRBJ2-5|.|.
CSVGRGKETQYF
TGCAGCGTTGGGCGAGGGAAAGAGACCCAGTACTTC
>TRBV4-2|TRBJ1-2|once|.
CASSQDRQVDGYTF
TGTGCCAGCAGCCAAGATAGGCAGGTTGATGGCTACACCTTC
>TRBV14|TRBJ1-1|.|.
CASSSTGLMNTEAFF
TGTGCCAGCAGCTCCACGGGGCTTATGAACACTGAAGCTTTCTTT
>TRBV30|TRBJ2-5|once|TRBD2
CAWRSSGGIGETQYF
TGTGCCTGGAGGAGTAGCGGGGGGATCGGAGAGACCCAGTACTTC
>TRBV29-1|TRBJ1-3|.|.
CSVLNPSGNTIYF
TGCAGCGTTCTAAATCCATCTGGAAACACCATATATTTT
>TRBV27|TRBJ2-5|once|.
CASSTGTVPQETQYF
TGTGCCAGCAGCACCGGGACCGTACCCCAAGAGACCCAGTACTTC
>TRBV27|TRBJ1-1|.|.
CASSPPTGPFEAFF
TGTGCCAGCAGTCCCCCGACGGGCCCCTTTGAAGCTTTCTTT
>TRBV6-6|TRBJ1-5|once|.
CASSYGQGISNQPQHF
TGTGCCAGCAGTTACGGGCAGGGAATTAGCAATCAGCCCCAGCATTTT
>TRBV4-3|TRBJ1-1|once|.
CASSQDRDQRVMNTEAFF
TGCGCCAGCAGCCAAGATCGGGATCAACGGGTCATGAACACTGAAGCTTTCTTT
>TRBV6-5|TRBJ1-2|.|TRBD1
CASSYSGQGDNYGYTF
TGTGCCAGCAGTTACTCGGGACAGGGGGATAACTATGGCTACACCTTC
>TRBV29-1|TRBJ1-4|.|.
CSVVGPNEKLFF
TGCAGCGTTGTGGGCCCAAATGAAAAACTGTTTTTT
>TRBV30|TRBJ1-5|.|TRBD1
CAWQQGLDQPQHF
TGTGCCTGGCAACAGGGGTTAGATCAGCCCCAGCATTTT
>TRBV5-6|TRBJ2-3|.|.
CASSFRGVGTDTQYF
TGTGCCAGCAGCTTTAGAGGAGTCGGCACAGATACGCAGTATTTT
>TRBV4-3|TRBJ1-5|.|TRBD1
CASSQDLGTDHQPQHF
TGCGCCAGCAGCCAAGATCTGGGGACAGACCATCAGCCCCAGCATTTT
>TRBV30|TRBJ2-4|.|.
CAWSIGTQNIQYF
TGTGCCTGGTCTATAGGGACTCAAAACATTCAGTACTTC
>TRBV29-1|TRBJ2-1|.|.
CSVAQPPYNEQFF
TGCAGCGTTGCACAGCCTCCCTACAATGAGCAGTTCTTC
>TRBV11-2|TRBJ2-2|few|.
CASSFVHTGELFF
TGTGCCAGCAGCTTTGTGCACACCGGGGAGCTGTTTTTT
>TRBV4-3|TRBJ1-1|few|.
CASSQDGTGLAFF
TGCGCCAGCAGCCAAGATGGAACAGGGCTCGCTTTCTTT
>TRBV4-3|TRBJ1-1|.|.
CASSQDAYRDTEAFHF
TGCGCCAGCAGCCAAGACGCCTACAGGGACACTGAAGCTTTTCACTTT
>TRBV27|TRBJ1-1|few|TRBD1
CASSSLRGSTEAFF
TGTGCCAGCAGTTCCCTCAGGGGGAGCACTGAAGCTTTCTTT
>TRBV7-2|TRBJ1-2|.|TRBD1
CASSSLQGGDGYTF
TGTGCCAGCAGCTCGCTACAGGGGGGTGATGGCTACACCTTC
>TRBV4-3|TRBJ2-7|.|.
CASSSDTYYEQYF
TGCGCCAGCAGCTCGGACACTTACTACGAGCAGTACTTC
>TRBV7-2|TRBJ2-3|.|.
CASSLQDTQYF
TGTGCCAGCAGCTTACAAGATACGCAGTATTTT
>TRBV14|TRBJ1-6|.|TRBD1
CASSRQGQKNSPLHF
TGTGCCAGCAGCCGACAGGGGCAAAAGAATTCACCCCTCCACTTT
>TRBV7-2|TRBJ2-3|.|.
CASSQGKADTQYF
TGTGCCAGCAGCCAAGGGAAAGCAGATACGCAGTATTTT
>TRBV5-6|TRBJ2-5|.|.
CASSVLARLQETQYF
TGTGCCAGCAGTGTACTAGCACGTCTTCAAGAGACCCAGTACTTC
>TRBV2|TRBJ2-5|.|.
CASSAQGLGKETQYF
TGTGCCAGCAGTGCGCAAGGACTGGGTAAAGAGACCCAGTACTTC
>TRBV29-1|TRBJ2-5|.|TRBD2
CSAGLAGPRETQYF
TGCAGCGCGGGACTAGCGGGGCCCAGAGAGACCCAGTACTTC
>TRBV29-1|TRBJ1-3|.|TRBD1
CSVVFETGAGNTIYF
TGCAGCGTTGTTTTCGAGACAGGGGCTGGAAACACCATATATTTT
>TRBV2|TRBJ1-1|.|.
CASTQGHPNTEAFF
TGTGCCAGCACCCAAGGACATCCTAACACTGAAGCTTTCTTT
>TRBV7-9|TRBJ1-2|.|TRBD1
CASSTDRGNGYTF
TGTGCCAGCAGCACGGACAGGGGAAATGGCTACACCTTC
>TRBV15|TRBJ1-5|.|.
CATSRDWAGLTNQPQHF
TGTGCCACCAGCAGAGATTGGGCGGGACTGACCAATCAGCCCCAGCATTTT
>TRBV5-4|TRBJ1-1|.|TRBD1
CASSLSSGGRSEAFF
TGTGCCAGCAGCTTATCCTCAGGGGGAAGGTCTGAAGCTTTCTTT
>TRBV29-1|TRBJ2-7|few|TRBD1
CSVARRDSSYEQYF
TGCAGCGTTGCCCGAAGGGACAGTTCCTACGAGCAGTACTTC
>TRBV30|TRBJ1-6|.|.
CAWDPGNSYNSPLHF
TGTGCCTGGGACCCAGGGAACTCCTATAATTCACCCCTCCACTTT
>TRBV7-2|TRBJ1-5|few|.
CASSLRGDQPQHF
TGTGCCAGCAGCTTACGGGGTGATCAGCCCCAGCATTTT
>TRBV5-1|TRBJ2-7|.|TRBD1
CASSMMGQGAGEQYF
TGCGCCAGCAGCATGATGGGACAGGGGGCGGGAGAGCAGTACTTC
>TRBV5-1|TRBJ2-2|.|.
CASSFPENTGELFF
TGCGCCAGCAGCTTTCCAGAGAACACCGGGGAGCTGTTTTTT
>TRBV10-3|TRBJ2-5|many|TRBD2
CAISELAGSQETQYF
TGTGCCATCAGTGAACTAGCGGGGAGCCAAGAGACCCAGTACTTC
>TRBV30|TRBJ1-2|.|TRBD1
CAWQDRNYGYTF
TGTGCCTGGCAGGACAGGAACTATGGCTACACCTTC
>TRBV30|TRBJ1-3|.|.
CAWRQDDTIYF
TGTGCCTGGAGACAGGACGACACCATATATTTT
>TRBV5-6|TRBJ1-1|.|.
CASSVDLGEAFF
TGTGCCAGCAGCGTTGACTTAGGTGAAGCTTTCTTT
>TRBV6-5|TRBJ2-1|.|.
CASSKTGHSYNEQFF
TGTGCCAGCAGTAAAACGGGACATTCCTACAATGAGCAGTTCTTC
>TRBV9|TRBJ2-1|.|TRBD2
CASTHSGGADGEQFF
TGTGCCAGCACTCACTCCGGGGGGGCTGACGGTGAGCAGTTCTTC
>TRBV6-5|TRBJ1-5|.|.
CASSYRKGVGQPQHF
TGTGCCAGCAGTTACCGAAAGGGGGTAGGTCAGCCCCAGCATTTT
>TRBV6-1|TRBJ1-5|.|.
CASSPYSNQPQHF
TGTGCCAGCAGCCCATATAGCAATCAGCCCCAGCATTTT
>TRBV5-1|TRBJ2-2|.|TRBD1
CASSLEGGRQTGELFF
TGCGCCAGCAGCTTGGAAGGGGGCCGGCAAACCGGGGAGCTGTTTTTT
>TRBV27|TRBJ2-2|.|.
CASRWDTGELFF
TGTGCCAGTCGCTGGGACACCGGGGAGCTGTTTTTT